The 20 T cell receptor beta chains reported below all come from one sample, sequenced in a study of spatial heterogeneity in lung cancer. Time point indicated: sample taken at primary tumor resection. Unsorted whole RNA of tumor, nontumor lung or frozen PBMC was sequenced. TCRdb itself ran the 5' RACE reads through MiXCR, one entry per CDR3 protein. The table shows about 260 distinct CDR3 sequences, with 42% occurring only once. Sequenced material: PBMCs, taken at surgery. The origin of the receptors is a male donor with early-stage non-small cell lung cancer.

By share of the sample, this clonotype is hyperexpanded. Found in a library prepared for alpha chains, this beta chain is an off-target read, and its abundance has little meaning. The V and J genes are TRBV10-3 and TRBJ2-7; TRBD2 might be the D (5 bases). V was shortened by 0 bases and J by 2 bases, with 11 bases between the two germline ends. CDR3 length: 15 residues. CDR1 and CDR2 (germline): ENHRY, SYGVKD. CDR3 region: CAISESLAVAYEQYF. CDR3 DNA: TGTGCCATCAGTGAGTCCCTAGCAGTGGCCTACGAGCAGTACTTC.

Regarding this clonotype: This beta chain is a stray sequence in a library constructed for alpha chains; its clone size is not meaningful. The chain couples TRBV5-6 to TRBJ2-1, with a weak D call TRBD1 (6 bases). Trimming removed 6 bases from V and 2 bases from J, with 18 bases in between. The CDR3 is 16 amino acids. From germline, CDR1 is SGHDT and CDR2 YYEEEE. The CDR3 loop is CASTLPRGSTYNEQFF. Here the CDR3 DNA reads TGTGCCAGCACCCTCCCGAGGGGGTCCACCTACAATGAGCAGTTCTTC.

This clonotype counts as large. Being off target in a library aimed at alpha chains, this beta chain has a size of little meaning. The rearrangement uses TRBV4-3 and TRBJ2-1; 11 bases match TRBD2. Germline CDR1 and CDR2: LGHNA and YSLEER. V gave up 1 base and J gave up 4 bases; unmatched junction bases: 6. CDR3 length: 17 amino acids. CDR3 amino acids: CASSQGRIAGGYNEQFF. CDR3 nucleotides: TGCGCCAGCAGCCAAGGTCGTATAGCGGGGGGGTACAATGAGCAGTTCTTC.

As for this clonotype: A library made for alpha chains picked up this beta chain off target, so its size means little. The V gene is TRBV4-1, the J gene TRBJ2-7; 8 bases fit TRBD1. V gave up 1 base and J gave up 2 bases; unmatched junction bases: 4. CDR1 is MGHRA, CDR2 YSYEKL, per germline. The CDR3 contains 15 residues. CDR3 protein: CASSQGTGLAYEQYF. CDR3 bases: TGCGCCAGCAGCCAAGGGACAGGGTTGGCCTACGAGCAGTACTTC.

This clonotype was seen only a few times. Being off target in a library aimed at alpha chains, this beta chain has a size of little meaning. The chain recombines TRBV4-3 with TRBJ2-1; D uncertain. This CDR3 comprises 12 residues. From germline, CDR1 is LGHNA and CDR2 YSLEER. The germline V and J ends were trimmed by 3 bases and 8 bases, with 8 bases remaining between them. The CDR3 is CASSQFGDEQFF. The DNA for the CDR3 is TGCGCCAGCAGCCAGTTTGGCGATGAGCAGTTCTTC.

About this clonotype: This beta chain represents an off-target read in a library built for alpha chains; its size is of limited meaning. The chain employs TRBV29-1 and TRBJ1-2, with 7 bases fitting TRBD1. V dropped 6 bases and J dropped 9; count of bases not matched to a gene: 7. Germline values: CDR1 SQVTM, CDR2 ANQGSEA. The CDR3 has 11 amino acids. This chain's CDR3 is CSVHRGRSYTF. DNA for the CDR3: TGCAGCGTGCACAGGGGTCGGAGCTACACCTTC.

Of note for this clonotype: This beta chain is a stray read from a library made for alpha chains; its abundance is not meaningful. The chain combines TRBV12-5 with TRBJ2-2, with D uncertain. This CDR3 has 17 residues. Germline CDR1 is LGHNT and CDR2 is FRNRAP. Trimming stripped 1 base from V and 4 bases from J, with 16 bases between. The CDR3 spells CASGLDGSWFATGELFF. In DNA, the CDR3 is TGTGCTAGTGGTTTGGATGGTAGTTGGTTTGCCACCGGGGAGCTGTTTTTT. The full variable domain, with the rest looked up from reference TRBV12-5 and TRBJ2-2, is DARVTQTPRHKVTEMGQEVTMRCQPILGHNTVFWYRQTMMQGLELLAYFRNRAPLDDSGMPKDRFSAEMPDATLATLKIQPSEPRDSAVYFCASGLDGSWFATGELFFGEGSRLTVL.

Regarding this clonotype: This beta chain is an unintended read in a library built for alpha chains; its size means little. The rearrangement joins TRBV19 to TRBJ2-7; D unclear. Trimming left V 5 bases short and J 5 bases short, with 13 bases between. Per the germline V gene, CDR1 is LNHDA and CDR2 is SQIVND (reference sequence). CDR3 size: 13 residues. CDR3 in DNA: TGTGCCAGTAGTCTGACCTTGACCCACGAGCAGTACTTC. It encodes CASSLTLTHEQYF.

In the case of this clonotype: This beta chain came through as a stray read in a library set up for alpha chains, and its size says little. V is TRBV7-9 and J is TRBJ1-1; no definite D call. The CDR3 is made up of 13 amino acids. V was clipped by 3 bases and J by 1 base, with 6 bases between them. Germline-derived CDR1 and CDR2 are SEHNR and FQNEAQ (reference sequence). The CDR3: CASSFPSNTEAFF. In DNA, the CDR3 is TGTGCCAGCAGCTTTCCGTCGAACACTGAAGCTTTCTTT.

Notes on this clonotype: Being off target in a library aimed at alpha chains, this beta chain has a size of little meaning. The gene calls are TRBV5-4 and TRBJ2-2, with 11 bases fitting TRBD1. V lost 4 bases to trimming and J lost 4 bases; unmatched junction nucleotides: 9. Germline V gives CDR1 SGHNT, CDR2 YYREEE (reference sequence). The CDR3 is 17 amino acids. The CDR3 DNA sequence: TGTGCCAGCAGCCCTACTCTGGACAGGGGGCTCACCGGGGAGCTGTTTTTT. This gives the protein CASSPTLDRGLTGELFF.

Comment on this clonotype: As an off-target read in a library built for alpha chains, this beta chain has a frequency of little significance. The chain joins TRBV7-3 to TRBJ2-1; TRBD2 is a possible D gene (6 bases). The V end lost 2 bases, the J end lost 7 bases, and 12 bases lay between the germline ends. This CDR3 is built from 14 residues. Germline values: CDR1 SGHTA, CDR2 FQGTGA. CDR3 DNA sequence: TGTGCCAGCAGCTTAGCGGGGAAAGGGAATGAGCAGTTCTTC. Its protein is CASSLAGKGNEQFF.

This clonotype qualifies as hyperexpanded. Because the library targeted alpha chains, this beta chain is an off-target read whose size means little. The chain links TRBV20-1 to TRBJ2-1; perhaps TRBD1 as D (5 bases). Per germline, CDR1 DFQATT and CDR2 SNEGSKA (reference sequence). CDR3 length equals 14 residues. Trimming took 0 bases from V and 3 from J, leaving 9 bases between them. The DNA for the CDR3 is TGCAGTGCTAGAGATTGGGGCAGCTACAATGAGCAGTTCTTC. It specifies CSARDWGSYNEQFF.

About this clonotype: A library prepared for alpha chains yielded this beta chain as an off-target read; its size is of little meaning. The CDR3 spells CASKRTSGSYEQYF. The DNA for the CDR3 is TGCGCCAGCAAGAGGACTAGCGGGAGTTACGAGCAGTACTTC. The chain is built from TRBV4-1 and TRBJ2-7; TRBD2 matches at 13 bases. Trimming cost V 7 bases and J 4 bases; bases outside gene matches: 4. The CDR3 covers 14 residues. The germline CDR1 and CDR2 sequences are MGHRA and YSYEKL.

Concerning this clonotype: At one boundary the junction diverges from the germline segment, which might be a read error. This beta chain is an off-target read within a library intended for alpha chains, so its frequency means little. V gene TRBV29-1 combines with J gene TRBJ2-1; tentative D call: TRBD2 (5 bases). CDR1 SQVTM and CDR2 ANQGSEA come from the germline V gene. This CDR3 contains 14 residues. The CDR3 protein is CSVEDLLAYNEHFF. In nucleotides, the CDR3 is TGCAGCGTTGAAGATCTCCTAGCCTACAATGAGCATTTCTTC.

Note on this clonotype: The library was built for alpha chains, so this beta chain is an off-target read and its size means little. The chain is built from TRBV5-4 and TRBJ2-3, with 8 bases matching TRBD1. Looked up from germline, CDR1 is SGHNT and CDR2 is YYREEE (reference sequence). This CDR3 has 15 amino acids. The J segment lost 1 base and the V segment lost 5 bases, leaving 6 bases of the junction unmatched. Here the CDR3 reads CASSPGGFGTDTQYF. DNA of the CDR3: TGTGCCAGCAGTCCAGGGGGCTTCGGCACAGATACGCAGTATTTT.

With respect to this clonotype: It may be a read error: a sequence one base away is much more abundant. This beta chain appears as a stray read in a library generated for alpha chains; its size is not informative. The genes are TRBV5-1 and TRBJ2-2; perhaps D is TRBD1 or TRBD2 (5 bases each). Germline V gene lookup returns CDR1 SGHRS and CDR2 YFSETQ. This CDR3 is built from 14 residues. As DNA, the CDR3 is TGCACCAGCAGCTTTACGGGGCTCCCCGGGGAGCTGTTTTTT. It encodes CTSSFTGLPGELFF.

For this clonotype: This beta chain turned up in a library designed for alpha chains; as an off-target read, its abundance says little. The chain employs TRBV24-1 and TRBJ2-1; 11 bases are a match to TRBD2. Germline V lookup: CDR1 KGHDR, CDR2 SFDVKD. The CDR3 extends over 14 amino acids. V lost 5 bases, J lost 7 bases, and 3 bases stayed unmatched. CDR3: CATSGLAGRNEQFF. In nucleotides, the CDR3 is TGTGCCACCAGTGGACTAGCGGGGAGGAATGAGCAGTTCTTC.

This clonotype is hyperexpanded within its sample. This beta chain is an off-target read within a library intended for alpha chains, so its frequency means little. The V gene is TRBV19, the J gene TRBJ1-5; 8 positions agree with TRBD1. V dropped 8 bases and J dropped 4; count of bases not matched to a gene: 10. This CDR3 has 15 residues. Germline-derived CDR1 and CDR2 are LNHDA and SQIVND (reference sequence). CDR3 in DNA: TGTGCCAGTGGGATCGAGGACAGGGCTAATCAGCCCCAGCATTTT. Translating it yields CASGIEDRANQPQHF.

Of note for this clonotype: Found in a library prepared for alpha chains, this beta chain is an off-target read, and its abundance has little meaning. This chain uses TRBV19 with TRBJ2-7; possible D gene TRBD1, 6 bases. This CDR3 is built from 13 residues. Trimming took 3 bases from V and 2 from J, leaving 8 bases between them. Germline values: CDR1 LNHDA, CDR2 SQIVND (reference sequence). The CDR3 loop reads CASSIRQAYEQYF. CDR3 in DNA: TGTGCCAGTAGTATTCGACAGGCCTACGAGCAGTACTTC.

A single count supports this clonotype. This beta chain is a stray sequence in a library constructed for alpha chains; its clone size is not meaningful. The genes are TRBV10-2 and TRBJ2-7; D possibly corresponds to TRBD1 (6 bases). The CDR3 contains 14 residues. V lost 0 bases and J 5 bases, leaving 11 bases between the germline ends. CDR1 and CDR2 (germline): WSHSY, SAAADI. The DNA of the CDR3 is TGCGCCAGCAGTGAGTCGTGGACAGTTGACGAGCAGTACTTC. This codes for CASSESWTVDEQYF.